This T cell receptor (beta chain) was documented in a study of control samples from healthy donors and cancer patients (dated by TCRdb to about 2020). The protocol used for the library was the immunoSEQ multiplex PCR assay. TCRdb stores this immuneACCESS table with in-frame sequences only. Part of the clones is absent; in the studies checked, under half of the shortfall reflects unresolved V genes, and no reason is known for the rest. For this sample there are about 170,000 clones; 90% to 95% appear just once. Approximately 1.5% of the sample is taken by the ten largest. V has 7 bases trimmed and J has 2 bases trimmed; junction bases matching no gene number 8. CDR1 LNHNV and CDR2 YYDKDF were looked up in the germline V gene (reference sequence). From the cysteine up to the phenylalanine, the CDR3 has a length of 15 residues. Of all the DNA, just the CDR3 is kept, 45 bases in frame from base 1. Points on this clone: Its antigen is currently not known. No clone much larger than this one lies a single base away; base qualities are absent.

Sample: blood. The receptor chain draws on TRBV15 and TRBJ1-5; 7 junctional bases match TRBD1. This clonotype was sampled from a woman younger than 30 in good health. Here is the DNA: TGTGCCACCACCTCCAACAGGGGACGCAATCAGCCCCAGCATTTT. It is translated as CATTSNRGRNQPQHF.